This entry lists 23 T cell receptor beta chains sequenced from one sample in a study of shared clonotypes between healthy human individuals. Profiled with immunoSEQ multiplex PCR; TCRdb holds only in-frame clones, not every one. The table records some 500,000 clones, roughly three quarters of them present only once. Material: PBMCs. The receptors derive from a woman aged 40 to 50 in good health. Some clones in this sample may be carry-over from other donors' samples.

About this clone: Possible read error: a much larger clone is one base away. Given the absence of the conserved phenylalanine or tryptophan at the CDR3 end, a read error is likely. As DNA, the CDR3 is TGTGCCAGCAGCCCAATTGGTGTGCGTACAGTCTCCTACGAGCAGTACCTC. It encodes CASSPIGVRTVSYEQYL. The rearrangement links TRBV4-2 to TRBJ2-7; D is unclear. V lost 4 bases and J lost 0, with 19 bases in between. This CDR3 is built from 17 residues. Germline CDR1 and CDR2: LGHNA and YNFKEQ.

This clone was detected many times. The chain employs TRBV15 and TRBJ2-1, with 8 bases fitting TRBD2. CDR1 is LNHNV, CDR2 YYDKDF, per germline (reference sequence). The V segment lost 1 base and the J segment 4 bases; nucleotides outside the gene matches: 3. This CDR3 spans 15 amino acids. The CDR3 coding sequence is TGTGCCACCAGCAGAGTAGCGGGGTCGTACAATGAGCAGTTCTTC. Translating gives CATSRVAGSYNEQFF.

With respect to this clone: It is likely a read error: a sequence one base away is far more abundant. The CDR3 carries no conserved terminal phenylalanine or tryptophan, so it likely arises from a read error. The CDR3 is CAWTGSTDTQYL. The CDR3 nucleotides are TGTGCCTGGACTGGCAGCACAGATACGCAGTATCTT. This chain joins TRBV30 and TRBJ2-3, with D unclear. V dropped 4 bases and J dropped 0 bases, with 5 bases sitting between them. The CDR3 contains 12 residues. Germline V gives CDR1 GTSNPN, CDR2 SVGIG (reference sequence).

The chain employs TRBV23-1 and TRBJ1-1; 7 nucleotides align to TRBD1. TRBV23-1 carries the ORF label, with uncertain function. After removal of 3 bases from V and 0 bases from J, the junction contained 13 bases not matched to a gene. The length of the CDR3 is 18 residues. CDR3 loop: CASSHQGGFGGLNTEAFF. In DNA, the CDR3 is TGCGCCAGCAGTCACCAGGGGGGTTTTGGGGGTCTGAACACTGAAGCTTTCTTT.

The CDR3: CASSTGQKAFF. The CDR3 DNA follows: TGTGCCAGCAGTACGGGACAGAAAGCTTTCTTT. The J gene is TRBJ1-1, the V gene TRBV6-5, with 7 nucleotides matching TRBD1. CDR1 is MNHEY and CDR2 is SVGAGI in the germline V gene. V shed 5 bases and J 9 bases; nucleotides not matched to a gene: 3. The length of the CDR3 is 11 residues.

The chain couples TRBV6-1 to TRBJ2-3; 9 nucleotides agree with TRBD2. Germline V gene lookup returns CDR1 MNHNS and CDR2 SASEGT. With 4 bases clipped from V and 1 base from J, the junction kept 6 bases outside the gene matches. This CDR3 is built from 16 residues. The CDR3 sequence is CASSALSGSGTDTQYF. DNA of the CDR3: TGTGCCAGCAGTGCTCTTAGCGGGAGTGGCACAGATACGCAGTATTTT.

The rearrangement links TRBV21-1 to TRBJ2-3; TRBD1 reflects the table's D call only, with no check against the DNA. TRBV21-1 is flagged as a pseudogene. The CDR3 is 18 residues long. The CDR3 here is CASSTPRPRGVTTDTQCF. The CDR3 nucleotides are TGTGCCAGCAGCACCCCCCGCCCCAGGGGCGTGACGACAGATACGCAGTGTTTT.

This clone was seen a few times. The chain uses TRBV4-2 and TRBJ1-2; no reliable D call. CDR3 size: 12 residues. Between the trimmed V and J ends, which lost 5 bases and 4 bases, there was a span of 8 bases. Germline V gene data show CDR1 as LGHNA and CDR2 as YNFKEQ. CDR3 loop: CASSNSIYGYTF. CDR3 nucleotides: TGTGCCAGCAGCAATTCGATCTATGGCTACACCTTC.

The rearrangement uses TRBV4-2 and TRBJ1-1, with a weak D call TRBD1 (5 bases). V dropped 4 bases and J dropped 1 base, with 10 bases sitting between them. Looked up from germline, CDR1 is LGHNA and CDR2 is YNFKEQ. The CDR3 sequence is 14 residues long. The CDR3 nucleotides are TGTGCCAGCAGCCGACAGAAAGAGAACACTGAAGCTTTCTTT. Protein: CASSRQKENTEAFF.

This clone was seen a few times. The chain links TRBV18 to TRBJ2-3; 7 positions agree with TRBD1. V was pared by 1 base and J by 1 base, with 2 bases of the junction left unmatched. Germline V CDR1 and CDR2: KGHSH, LQKENI. This CDR3 contains 15 residues. CDR3 nucleotides: TGTGCCAGCTCACCACTTACAGGGGGCACAGATACGCAGTATTTT. Encoded protein: CASSPLTGGTDTQYF.

This clone was recorded once. V is TRBV11-2 and J is TRBJ2-7, with 10 bases that match TRBD2. The V gene's germline CDR1 is SGHAT and CDR2 FQNNGV. V shed 2 bases and J 1 base; nucleotides not matched to a gene: 2. CDR3 length equals 15 residues. CDR3 coding DNA: TGTGCCAGCAGCTTACGGACTAGCGGATCCTACGAGCAGTACTTC. Protein product: CASSLRTSGSYEQYF.

The V gene is TRBV7-2, the J gene TRBJ2-2; D might be TRBD2 (5 bases). CDR3 length equals 15 residues. Deletions cut 5 bases from V and 4 bases from J, with 14 bases between. Germline lookup yields CDR1 SGHTA and CDR2 FQGNSA. The CDR3 bases are TGTGCCAGCAGCACGGGCAGGACTCTCACCGGGGAGCTGTTTTTT. It is translated as CASSTGRTLTGELFF. Based on the CDR3 plus reference TRBV7-2 and TRBJ2-2, the full variable domain is GAGVSQSPSNKVTEKGKDVELRCDPISGHTALYWYRQSLGQGLEFLIYFQGNSAPDKSGLPSDRFSAERTGGSVSTLTIQRTQQEDSAVYLCASSTGRTLTGELFFGEGSRLTVL.

This clone came up a few times. J is TRBJ1-5 and V is TRBV27, with 7 bases fitting TRBD1. This CDR3 region has 14 residues. Germline values: CDR1 MNHEY, CDR2 SMNVEV (reference sequence). V gave up 5 bases and J gave up 9 bases; unmatched junction bases: 10. CDR3 sequence reads: CASSAGGGGAPQHF. In DNA, the CDR3 is TGTGCCAGCAGTGCAGGGGGGGGAGGTGCGCCCCAGCATTTT.

V usage is TRBV2 and J usage is TRBJ2-7, with D maybe TRBD2 (5 bases). Germline V CDR1 and CDR2: SNHLY, FYNNEI. The CDR3 spans 14 residues. V gave up 0 bases and J gave up 11 bases, with 17 bases separating them. The CDR3 loop is CASSEAWSRGSEYF. The CDR3 DNA sequence: TGTGCCAGCAGTGAAGCGTGGTCCCGCGGGTCGGAGTACTTC.

As concerns this clone: Germline and junction disagree at one end, which may indicate a read error. The chain is built from TRBV9 and TRBJ2-2; the match to TRBD1 covers 8 bases. Germline CDR1 reads SGDLS; CDR2 reads YYNGEE. This CDR3 is 15 amino acids long. The CDR3 region is CASSTGQGHTGELLF. In nucleotides, the CDR3 is TGTGCCAGCAGCACAGGACAGGGACATACCGGGGAGCTGCTTTTT.

The CDR3 reads CASSRGHGPYEQYF. The CDR3 DNA is TGTGCCAGCAGCCGAGGACACGGTCCTTACGAGCAGTACTTC. This chain joins TRBV7-2 and TRBJ2-7; D is perhaps TRBD1 (5 bases). This CDR3 contains 14 residues. V lost 5 bases, J lost 4 bases, and 15 bases lay in between. In germline, CDR1 is SGHTA, CDR2 FQGNSA.

The chain couples TRBV4-3 to TRBJ2-7; TRBD1 aligns across 9 bases. The CDR3 totals 15 residues. The V and J ends lost 4 bases and 5 bases, in that order; junction bases with no gene match: 9. CDR1 is LGHNA, CDR2 YSLEER, per germline. In nucleotides, the CDR3 is TGCGCCAGCAGCCTACAGGGGGCATTTGATGACGAGCAGTACTTC. Its protein is CASSLQGAFDDEQYF.

As concerns this clone: A read error likely explains this, since a far larger clone differs by one base. V gene TRBV7-2 combines with J gene TRBJ2-2; D is perhaps TRBD1 or TRBD2 (6 bases each). Germline V gene lookup returns CDR1 SGHTA and CDR2 FQGNSA. V lost 6 bases and J lost 5, with 19 bases in between. The CDR3 sequence is 16 residues long. The CDR3 DNA is TGTGCCAGCAGAAGGGGGGCGCTTGCTCCAACCGGGGAGCTGTTTTTT. Protein: CASRRGALAPTGELFF.

This rearrangement joins TRBV11-2 to TRBJ2-7; no clear D. Germline CDR1 SGHAT, CDR2 FQNNGV. CDR3 length: 13 amino acids. V dropped 5 bases and J dropped 0 bases, with 8 bases sitting between them. CDR3 in DNA: TGTGCCAGCAGCCCCATCTCCTCCTACGAGCAGTACTTC. As protein: CASSPISSYEQYF. Combining the CDR3 with reference TRBV11-2 and TRBJ2-7 gives the whole variable domain EAGVAQSPRYKIIEKRQSVAFWCNPISGHATLYWYQQILGQGPKLLIQFQNNGVVDDSQLPKDRFSAERLKGVDSTLKIQPAKLEDSAVYLCASSPISSYEQYFGPGTRLTVT.

Ten or more counts support this clone. This rearrangement joins TRBV7-2 to TRBJ2-1, with TRBD2 identical over 7 bases. The CDR3 extends over 14 amino acids. Germline CDR1 is SGHTA and CDR2 is FQGNSA. V lost 5 bases to trimming and J lost 10 bases; unmatched junction nucleotides: 11. The CDR3 DNA reads as TGTGCCAGCAGCCTGGGGACTACCTTAACAGAGCAGTTCTTC. Translated: CASSLGTTLTEQFF.

J is TRBJ1-5 and V is TRBV27; maybe TRBD1 (5 bases). CDR1 MNHEY and CDR2 SMNVEV come from the germline V gene (reference sequence). This CDR3 has 12 amino acids. Trimming took 5 bases from V and 6 from J, leaving 8 bases between them. CDR3 sequence: CASSRGGQPQHF. The CDR3 DNA is TGTGCCAGCAGTAGGGGTGGTCAGCCCCAGCATTTT.

This clone was counted a single time. The chain couples TRBV10-2 to TRBJ2-7, with D maybe TRBD1 (6 bases). CDR1 and CDR2 (germline): WSHSY, SAAADI. V gave up 3 bases and J gave up 3 bases, with 15 bases separating them. This CDR3 has 15 amino acids. For the CDR3, the DNA is TGCGCCAGCAGTGACGAATGGACAGCGGTCTACGAGCAGTACTTC. It encodes CASSDEWTAVYEQYF.

V gene TRBV6-4 combines with J gene TRBJ2-2, with D maybe TRBD2 (5 bases). The CDR3 loop spans 13 amino acids. From germline, CDR1 is MRHNA and CDR2 SNTAGT. Trimming cost V 2 bases and J 7 bases, with 8 bases left between them. CDR3 loop: CASSDEGRGELFF. DNA for the CDR3: TGTGCCAGCAGTGACGAGGGTCGCGGGGAGCTGTTTTTT.